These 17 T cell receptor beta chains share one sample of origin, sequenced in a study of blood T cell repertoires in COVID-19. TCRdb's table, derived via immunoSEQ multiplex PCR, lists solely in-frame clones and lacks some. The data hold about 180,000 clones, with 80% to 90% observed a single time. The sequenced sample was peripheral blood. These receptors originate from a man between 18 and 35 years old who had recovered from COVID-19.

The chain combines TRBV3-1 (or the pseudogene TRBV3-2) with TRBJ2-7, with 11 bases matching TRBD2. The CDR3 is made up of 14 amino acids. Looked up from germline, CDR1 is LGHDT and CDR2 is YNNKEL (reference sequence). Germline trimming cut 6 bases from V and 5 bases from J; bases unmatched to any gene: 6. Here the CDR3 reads CASRPTSGIDEQYF. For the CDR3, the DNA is TGTGCCAGCAGACCGACTAGCGGGATCGACGAGCAGTACTTC.

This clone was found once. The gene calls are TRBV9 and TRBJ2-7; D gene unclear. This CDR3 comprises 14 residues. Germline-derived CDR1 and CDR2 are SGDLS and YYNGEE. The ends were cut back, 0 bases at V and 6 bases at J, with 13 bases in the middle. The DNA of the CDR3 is TGTGCCAGCAGCGTAGTGCCGGAAGGAGCCGAGCAGTACTTC. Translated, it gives CASSVVPEGAEQYF.

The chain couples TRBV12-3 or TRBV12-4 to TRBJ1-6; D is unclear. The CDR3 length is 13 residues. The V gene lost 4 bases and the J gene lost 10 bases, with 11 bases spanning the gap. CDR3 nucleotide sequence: TGTGCCAGCAGTTCGGGAGGGTGGTCACCCCTCCACTTT. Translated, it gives CASSSGGWSPLHF.

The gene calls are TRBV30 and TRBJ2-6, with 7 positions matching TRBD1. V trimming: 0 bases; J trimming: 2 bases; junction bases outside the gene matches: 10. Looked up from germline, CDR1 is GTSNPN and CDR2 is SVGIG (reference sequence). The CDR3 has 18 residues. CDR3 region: CAWSVVRGRSAGANVLTF. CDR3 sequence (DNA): TGTGCCTGGAGTGTAGTTAGGGGGCGATCGGCTGGGGCCAACGTCCTGACTTTC. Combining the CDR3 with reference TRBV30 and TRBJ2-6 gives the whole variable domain SQTIHQWPATLVQPVGSPLSLECTVEGTSNPNLYWYRQAAGRGLQLLFYSVGIGQISSEVPQNLSASRPQDRQFILSSKKLLLSDSGFYLCAWSVVRGRSAGANVLTFGAGSRLTVL.

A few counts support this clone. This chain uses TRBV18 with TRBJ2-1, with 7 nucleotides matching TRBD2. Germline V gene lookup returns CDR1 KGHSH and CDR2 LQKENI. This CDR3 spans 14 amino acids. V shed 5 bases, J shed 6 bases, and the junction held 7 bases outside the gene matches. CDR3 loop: CASSGTTRSNEQFF. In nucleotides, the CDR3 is TGTGCCAGCTCAGGGACTACCAGGTCCAATGAGCAGTTCTTC.

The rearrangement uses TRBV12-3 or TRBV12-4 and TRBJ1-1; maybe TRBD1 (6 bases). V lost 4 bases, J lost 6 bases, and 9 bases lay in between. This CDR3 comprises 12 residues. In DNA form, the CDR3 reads TGTGCCAGCAGTTACAGGGTCGCTGAAGCTTTCTTT. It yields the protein CASSYRVAEAFF.

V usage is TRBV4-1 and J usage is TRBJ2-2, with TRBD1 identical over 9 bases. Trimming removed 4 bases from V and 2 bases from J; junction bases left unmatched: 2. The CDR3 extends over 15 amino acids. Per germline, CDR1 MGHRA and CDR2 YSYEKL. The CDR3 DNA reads TGCGCCAGCAGCCCGGGACAGGGCAACACCGGGGAGCTGTTTTTT. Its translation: CASSPGQGNTGELFF.

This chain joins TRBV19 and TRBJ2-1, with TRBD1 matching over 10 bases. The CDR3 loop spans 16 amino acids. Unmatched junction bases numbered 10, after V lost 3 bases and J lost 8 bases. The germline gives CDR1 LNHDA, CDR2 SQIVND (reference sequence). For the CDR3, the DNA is TGTGCCAGTAGTATCCTCCGGGACAGGGGCGTCCATGAGCAGTTCTTC. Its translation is CASSILRDRGVHEQFF.

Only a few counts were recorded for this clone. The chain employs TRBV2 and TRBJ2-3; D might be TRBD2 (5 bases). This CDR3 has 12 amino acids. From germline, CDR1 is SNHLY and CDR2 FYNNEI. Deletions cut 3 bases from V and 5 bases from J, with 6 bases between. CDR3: CASSDRGDTQYF. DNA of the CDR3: TGTGCCAGCAGTGACCGGGGAGATACGCAGTATTTT.

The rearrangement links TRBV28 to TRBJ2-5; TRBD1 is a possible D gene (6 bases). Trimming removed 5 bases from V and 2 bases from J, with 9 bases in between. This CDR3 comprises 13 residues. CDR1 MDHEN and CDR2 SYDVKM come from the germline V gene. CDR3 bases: TGTGCCAGCAGTAGGACAGATCAAGAGACCCAGTACTTC. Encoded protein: CASSRTDQETQYF.

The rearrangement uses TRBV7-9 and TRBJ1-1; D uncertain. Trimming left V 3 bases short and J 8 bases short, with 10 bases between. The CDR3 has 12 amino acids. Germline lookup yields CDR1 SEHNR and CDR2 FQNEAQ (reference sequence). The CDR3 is CASSFPQPEAFF. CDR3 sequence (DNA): TGTGCCAGCAGCTTCCCACAGCCCGAAGCTTTCTTT.

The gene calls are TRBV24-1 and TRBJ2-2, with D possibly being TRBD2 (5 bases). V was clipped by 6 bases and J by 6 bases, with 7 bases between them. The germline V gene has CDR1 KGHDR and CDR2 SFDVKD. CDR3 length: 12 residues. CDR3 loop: CATSKGAGELFF. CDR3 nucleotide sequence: TGTGCCACCAGTAAGGGAGCCGGGGAGCTGTTTTTT.

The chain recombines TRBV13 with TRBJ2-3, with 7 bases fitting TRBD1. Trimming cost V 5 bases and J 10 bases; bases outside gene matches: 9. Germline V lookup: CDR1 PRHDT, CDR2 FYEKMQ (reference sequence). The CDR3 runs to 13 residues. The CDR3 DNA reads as TGTGCCAGCAGCCTCAACAGGGGTCGTCCGCAGTATTTT. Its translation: CASSLNRGRPQYF.

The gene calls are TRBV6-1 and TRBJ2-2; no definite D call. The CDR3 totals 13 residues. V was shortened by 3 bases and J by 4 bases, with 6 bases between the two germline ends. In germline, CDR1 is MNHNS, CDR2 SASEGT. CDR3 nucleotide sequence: TGTGCCAGCAGTGACAGTTCCACCGGGGAGCTGTTTTTT. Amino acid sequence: CASSDSSTGELFF.

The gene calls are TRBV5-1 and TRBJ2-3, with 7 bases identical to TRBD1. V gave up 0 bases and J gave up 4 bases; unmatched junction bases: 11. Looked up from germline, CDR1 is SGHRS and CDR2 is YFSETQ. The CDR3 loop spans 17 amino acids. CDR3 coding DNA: TGCGCCAGCAGCTTGGGTACAGGGGAGTATTTTTCAGATACGCAGTATTTT. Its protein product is CASSLGTGEYFSDTQYF.

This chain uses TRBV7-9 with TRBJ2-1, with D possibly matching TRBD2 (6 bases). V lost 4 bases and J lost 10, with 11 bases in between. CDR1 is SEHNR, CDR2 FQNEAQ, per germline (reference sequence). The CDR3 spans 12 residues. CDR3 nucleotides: TGTGCCAGCAGCTCCCTGGGGGGAGAGCAGTTCTTC. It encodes CASSSLGGEQFF.

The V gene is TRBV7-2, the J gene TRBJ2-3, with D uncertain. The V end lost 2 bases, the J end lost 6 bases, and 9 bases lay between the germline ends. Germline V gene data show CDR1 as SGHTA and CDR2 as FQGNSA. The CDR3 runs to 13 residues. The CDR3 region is CASSLSSLDTQYF. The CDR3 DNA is TGTGCCAGCAGCTTATCTAGTTTGGATACGCAGTATTTT. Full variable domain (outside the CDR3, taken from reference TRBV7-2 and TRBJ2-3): GAGVSQSPSNKVTEKGKDVELRCDPISGHTALYWYRQSLGQGLEFLIYFQGNSAPDKSGLPSDRFSAERTGGSVSTLTIQRTQQEDSAVYLCASSLSSLDTQYFGPGTRLTVL.